By its share, the clone carrying this TCR beta chain is medium-sized. Antigen specificity is unknown. The record originates from a study of early T cells in non-severe SARS-CoV-2 infection. Across the study: Whole-blood bulk RNA, unsorted, was sequenced, and chains were unpaired. Findings and limits, study-wide: Matching against VDJdb likely underestimated virus-specific expansions, favoring anti-spike CD8.

Germline V gives CDR1 SGHNT, CDR2 YENEEA. With 4 bases removed from V and 0 bases from J, the gap between germline ends came to 6 bases. This CDR3 spans 13 amino acids. cDNA molecules, individually, were tagged with unique molecular identifiers. Via MiXCR, TCRdb re-called the 5' RACE reads, giving one row per CDR3 protein. The top ten hold 2% to 3% of the sample, which has over 20,000 distinct CDR3 sequences, 5.5% seen once. The chain combines TRBV11-3 with TRBJ2-5; D is uncertain. The TCR comes from an adult who was a healthcare worker with PCR-confirmed SARS-CoV-2 infection or an uninfected control (not recorded which). Sequencing used whole blood. The DNA of the CDR3 is TGTGCCAGCAGCTCCCCGGACCAAGAGACCCAGTACTTC. Its protein product is CASSSPDQETQYF.